This T cell receptor beta chain was retrieved from a study of blood T cell repertoires in COVID-19. About the research overall: Italy, Spain and the United States were the sources of the convalescent and acute COVID-19 samples. PBMCs, B-cell-depleted T cells, or T cells were the source of the cDNA or gDNA that made up the material.

The CDR3 spans 13 residues. Trimming removed 4 bases from V and 5 bases from J; junction bases left unmatched: 6. Germline CDR1 is SGHNT and CDR2 is YYREEE (reference sequence). Per the authors' pipeline: Estimates of nucleated cell counts were drawn from the amplification of reference gene primers. The assay was immunoSEQ multiplex PCR, and TCRdb's table has in-frame clones only and misses some. For V, J and clone size, that table is used; D and trimming come from the DNA. The sample holds approximately 240,000 clones; roughly 82% are singletons and the top ten take nearly 5%. This clone occurred a few times.

This chain connects TRBV5-4 to TRBJ2-7; 7 bases fit TRBD2. The sequenced material came from peripheral blood. This TCR was sampled from a woman of 80 years or more with active or convalescent COVID-19. The CDR3 nucleotides read TGTGCCAGCAGCATAGCGGGCCCCGACGAGCAGTACTTC. As protein: CASSIAGPDEQYF. The full variable domain, in which reference TRBV5-4 and TRBJ2-7 provide the parts outside the CDR3, is ETGVTQSPTHLIKTRGQQVTLRCSSQSGHNTVSWYQQALGQGPQFIFQYYREEENGRGNFPPRFSGLQFPNYSSELNVNALELDDSALYLCASSIAGPDEQYFGPGTRLTVT.